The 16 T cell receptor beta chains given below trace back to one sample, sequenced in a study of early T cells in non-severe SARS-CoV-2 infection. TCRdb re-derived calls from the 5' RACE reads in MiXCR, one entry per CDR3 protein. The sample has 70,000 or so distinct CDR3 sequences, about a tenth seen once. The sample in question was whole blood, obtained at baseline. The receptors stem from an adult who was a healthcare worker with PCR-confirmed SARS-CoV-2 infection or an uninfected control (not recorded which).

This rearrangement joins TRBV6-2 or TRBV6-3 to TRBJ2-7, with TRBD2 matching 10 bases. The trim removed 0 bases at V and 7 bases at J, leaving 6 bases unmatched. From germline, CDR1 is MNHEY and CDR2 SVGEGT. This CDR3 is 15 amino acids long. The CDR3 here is CASSYSGTSAPEQYF. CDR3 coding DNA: TGTGCCAGCAGTTACTCCGGGACTAGCGCCCCTGAGCAGTACTTC.

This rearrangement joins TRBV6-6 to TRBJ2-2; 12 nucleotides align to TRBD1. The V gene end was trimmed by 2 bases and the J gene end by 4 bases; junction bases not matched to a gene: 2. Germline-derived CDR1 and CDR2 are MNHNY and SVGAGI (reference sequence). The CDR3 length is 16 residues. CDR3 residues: CASSYPGQGATGELFF. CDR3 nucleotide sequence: TGTGCCAGCAGTTACCCGGGACAGGGGGCCACCGGGGAGCTGTTTTTT.

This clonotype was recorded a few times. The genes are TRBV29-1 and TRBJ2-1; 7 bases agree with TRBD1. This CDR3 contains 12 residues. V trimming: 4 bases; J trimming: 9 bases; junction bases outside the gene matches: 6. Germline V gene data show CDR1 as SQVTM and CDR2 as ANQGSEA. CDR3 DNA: TGCAGCGTTGGACAAGGGGGCAGTGAGCAGTTCTTC. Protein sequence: CSVGQGGSEQFF.

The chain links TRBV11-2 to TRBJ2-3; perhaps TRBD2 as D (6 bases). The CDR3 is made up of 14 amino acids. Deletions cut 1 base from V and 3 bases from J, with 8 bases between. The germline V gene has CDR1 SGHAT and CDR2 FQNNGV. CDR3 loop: CASSLAGETDTQYF. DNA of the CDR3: TGTGCCAGCAGCTTAGCGGGGGAGACAGATACGCAGTATTTT.

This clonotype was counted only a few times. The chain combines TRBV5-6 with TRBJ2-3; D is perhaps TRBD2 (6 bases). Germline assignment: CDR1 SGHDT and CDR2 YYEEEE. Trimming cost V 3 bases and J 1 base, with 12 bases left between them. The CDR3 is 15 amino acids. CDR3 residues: CASSSGRSGTDTQYF. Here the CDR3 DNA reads TGTGCCAGCAGCTCCGGGAGAAGCGGCACAGATACGCAGTATTTT.

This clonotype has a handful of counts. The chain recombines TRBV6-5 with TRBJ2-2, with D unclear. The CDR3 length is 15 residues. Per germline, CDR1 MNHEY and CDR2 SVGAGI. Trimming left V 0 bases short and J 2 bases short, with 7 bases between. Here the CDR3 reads CASSYSGENTGELFF. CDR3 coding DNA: TGTGCCAGCAGTTACTCCGGCGAAAACACCGGGGAGCTGTTTTTT.

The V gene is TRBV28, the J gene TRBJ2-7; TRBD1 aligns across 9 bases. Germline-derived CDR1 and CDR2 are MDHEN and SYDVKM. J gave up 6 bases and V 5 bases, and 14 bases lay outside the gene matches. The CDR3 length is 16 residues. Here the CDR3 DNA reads TGTGCCAGCAGTCCCGGGACAGGGTTATTGTCAGGCGAGCAGTACTTC. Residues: CASSPGTGLLSGEQYF.

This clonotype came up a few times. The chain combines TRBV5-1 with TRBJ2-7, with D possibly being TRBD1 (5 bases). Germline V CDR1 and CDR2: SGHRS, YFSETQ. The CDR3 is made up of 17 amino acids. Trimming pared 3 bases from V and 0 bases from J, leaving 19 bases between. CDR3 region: CASSWTGSREFSYEQYF. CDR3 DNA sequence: TGCGCCAGCAGCTGGACCGGGTCCAGGGAATTCTCCTACGAGCAGTACTTC.

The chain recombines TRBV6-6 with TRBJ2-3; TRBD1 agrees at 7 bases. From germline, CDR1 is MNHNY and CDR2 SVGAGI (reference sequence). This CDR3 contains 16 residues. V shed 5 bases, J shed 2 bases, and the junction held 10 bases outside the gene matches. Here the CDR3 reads CASSHGYRGTTDTQYF. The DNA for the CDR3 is TGTGCCAGCAGTCACGGTTACAGGGGCACCACAGATACGCAGTATTTT.

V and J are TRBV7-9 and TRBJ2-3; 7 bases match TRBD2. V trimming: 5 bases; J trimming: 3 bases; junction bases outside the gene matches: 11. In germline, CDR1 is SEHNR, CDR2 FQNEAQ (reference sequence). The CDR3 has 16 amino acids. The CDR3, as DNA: TGTGCCAGCAGCCAAAGACGGGGGGTCGCGACAGATACGCAGTATTTT. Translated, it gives CASSQRRGVATDTQYF.

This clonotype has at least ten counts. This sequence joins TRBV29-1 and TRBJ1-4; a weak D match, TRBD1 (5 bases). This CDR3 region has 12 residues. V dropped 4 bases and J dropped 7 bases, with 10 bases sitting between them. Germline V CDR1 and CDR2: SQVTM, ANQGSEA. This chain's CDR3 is CSVGTSPEKLFF. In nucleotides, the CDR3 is TGCAGCGTTGGGACATCGCCTGAAAAACTGTTTTTT.

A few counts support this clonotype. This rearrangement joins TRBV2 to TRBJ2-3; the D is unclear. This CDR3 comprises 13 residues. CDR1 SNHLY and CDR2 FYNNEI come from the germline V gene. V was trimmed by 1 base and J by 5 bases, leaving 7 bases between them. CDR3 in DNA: TGTGCCAGCAGTGAAGTCTATGGAGATACGCAGTATTTT. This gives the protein CASSEVYGDTQYF.

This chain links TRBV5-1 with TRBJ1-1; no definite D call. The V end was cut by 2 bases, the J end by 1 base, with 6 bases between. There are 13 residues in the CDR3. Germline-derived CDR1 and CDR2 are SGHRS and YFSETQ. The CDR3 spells CASSLRENTEAFF. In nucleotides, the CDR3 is TGCGCCAGCAGCTTAAGGGAGAACACTGAAGCTTTCTTT.

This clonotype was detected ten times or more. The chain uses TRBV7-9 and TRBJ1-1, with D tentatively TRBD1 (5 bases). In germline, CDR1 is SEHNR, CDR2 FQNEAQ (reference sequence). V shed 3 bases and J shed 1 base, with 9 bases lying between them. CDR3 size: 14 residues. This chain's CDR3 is CASSFPDRNTEAFF. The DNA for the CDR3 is TGTGCCAGCAGCTTTCCCGACAGGAACACTGAAGCTTTCTTT. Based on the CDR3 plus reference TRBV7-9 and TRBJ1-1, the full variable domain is DTGVSQNPRHKITKRGQNVTFRCDPISEHNRLYWYRQTLGQGPEFLTYFQNEAQLEKSRLLSDRFSAERPKGSFSTLEIQRTEQGDSAMYLCASSFPDRNTEAFFGQGTRLTVV.

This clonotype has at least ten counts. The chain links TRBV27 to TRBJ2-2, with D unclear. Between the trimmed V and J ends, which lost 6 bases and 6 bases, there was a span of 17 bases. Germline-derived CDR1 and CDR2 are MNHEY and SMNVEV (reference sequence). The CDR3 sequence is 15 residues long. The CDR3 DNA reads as TGTGCCAGCAGACCGCACCAACAATTGGCCGGGGAGCTGTTTTTT. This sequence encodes CASRPHQQLAGELFF.

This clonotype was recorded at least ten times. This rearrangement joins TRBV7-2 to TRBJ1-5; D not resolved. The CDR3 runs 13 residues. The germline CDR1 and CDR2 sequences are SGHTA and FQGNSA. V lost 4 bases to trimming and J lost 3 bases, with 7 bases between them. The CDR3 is CASSSGYNQPQHF. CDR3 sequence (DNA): TGTGCCAGCAGCTCAGGATACAATCAGCCCCAGCATTTT.